Listed below are T cell receptor beta chains from one sample, sequenced in a study of OX40 agonist ivuxolimab in advanced cancers. Measured with immunoSEQ multiplex PCR; TCRdb has only the in-frame clones, and not every one. In the table there are under 80,000 clones, about 85% of which are singletons. The sequencing here drew on CD4+ or CD8+ T cells sorted from blood, taken in a trial of the OX40 agonist ivuxolimab. These receptors all come from an adult with an advanced solid tumor such as melanoma, head and neck, liver or kidney cancer. CDR3s include the opening cysteine and the closing phenylalanine or tryptophan. Each record gives: J gene, D gene, V gene, CDR3 DNA, CDR3 protein. A D gene is named only where the DNA matches it firmly.

j_gene: TRBJ1-1
d_gene: NA
v_gene: TRBV27
CDR3nt: TGTGCCAGCAGTTTATGGGGGATGAACACTGAAGCTTTCTTT
CDR3aa: CASSLWGMNTEAFF

j_gene: TRBJ2-7
d_gene: TRBD1
v_gene: TRBV6-1
CDR3nt: TGTGCCAGCACCGCGGGGACAGGGGGTCTCGAGCAGTACTTC
CDR3aa: CASTAGTGGLEQYF

j_gene: TRBJ2-7
d_gene: NA
v_gene: TRBV14
CDR3nt: TGTGCCAGCAGCTTCGGACAGAGCTACGAGCAGTACTTC
CDR3aa: CASSFGQSYEQYF

j_gene: TRBJ1-1
d_gene: NA
v_gene: TRBV14
CDR3nt: TGTGCCAGCAGCTTCTCCTTGAACACTGAAGCTTTCTTT
CDR3aa: CASSFSLNTEAFF

j_gene: TRBJ1-3
d_gene: TRBD1
v_gene: TRBV5-4
CDR3nt: TGTGCCAGCAGCGAGACAGGGGGCTCTGGAAACACCATATATTTT
CDR3aa: CASSETGGSGNTIYF

j_gene: TRBJ2-5
d_gene: NA
v_gene: TRBV29-1
CDR3nt: TGCAGCGTACAGGTGTTGGAGACCCAGTACTTC
CDR3aa: CSVQVLETQYF

j_gene: TRBJ2-3
d_gene: NA
v_gene: TRBV7-9
CDR3nt: TGTGCCAGCAGCTCGCGGGGTCGGGATACGCAGTATTTT
CDR3aa: CASSSRGRDTQYF

j_gene: TRBJ2-3
d_gene: NA
v_gene: TRBV7-2
CDR3nt: TGTGCCAGCAGCTTACTGGGTCTAGGCACAGATACGCAGTATTTT
CDR3aa: CASSLLGLGTDTQYF

j_gene: TRBJ2-1
d_gene: TRBD2
v_gene: TRBV19
CDR3nt: TGTGCCAGTAGTAGATTAGCGGGAGTCGTGTTGGATGAGCAGTTCTTC
CDR3aa: CASSRLAGVVLDEQFF

j_gene: TRBJ1-2
d_gene: TRBD1
v_gene: TRBV6-6
CDR3nt: TGTGCCAGCAGTCCCCAGGGACAGGGTGGCTACACCTTC
CDR3aa: CASSPQGQGGYTF

j_gene: TRBJ2-5
d_gene: NA
v_gene: TRBV11-3
CDR3nt: TGTGCCAGCAGCTTAAACTCAGGGGAGACCCAGTACTTC
CDR3aa: CASSLNSGETQYF

j_gene: TRBJ2-7
d_gene: NA
v_gene: TRBV7-2
CDR3nt: TGTGCCAGCAGCACTACAGGTTACGAGCAGTACTTC
CDR3aa: CASSTTGYEQYF

j_gene: TRBJ2-2
d_gene: NA
v_gene: TRBV19
CDR3nt: TGTGCCAGTAGTATCAAGGGGTTGAACACCGGGGAGCTGTTTTTT
CDR3aa: CASSIKGLNTGELFF

j_gene: TRBJ1-1
d_gene: NA
v_gene: TRBV25-1
CDR3nt: TGTGCCAGCAGTGAGTCTCTGCCGGGATCCCCTGAAGCTTTCTTT
CDR3aa: CASSESLPGSPEAFF

j_gene: TRBJ1-1
d_gene: TRBD1
v_gene: TRBV28
CDR3nt: TGTGCCAGCAGTCTAGGACAGGTGAACACTGAAGCTTTCTTT
CDR3aa: CASSLGQVNTEAFF